This T cell receptor (beta chain) was captured in a study of shared clonotypes between healthy human individuals. The V end was cut by 4 bases, the J end by 6 bases, with 19 bases between. Per germline, CDR1 SGHTA and CDR2 FQGNSA. The CDR3 runs 15 residues. Only in-frame clones appear in the TCRdb table, and some are missing; sequencing was by immunoSEQ multiplex PCR. The table includes fewer than 600,000 clones, roughly 79% detected once. The chain recombines TRBV7-2 with TRBJ2-7, with D maybe TRBD2 (6 bases). The sequencing sample was made of PBMCs. The sequence was collected from a woman aged 40 to 50 in good health. Some clones in this sample may be carry-over from other donors' samples. As DNA, the CDR3 is TGTGCCAGCAGCTACACCACCGGGAGTTCGGCCGAGCAGTACTTC. This encodes CASSYTTGSSAEQYF.